This entry lists 18 T cell receptor beta chains sequenced from one sample in a study of Tregs in tolerant kidney transplant recipients. Related graft donors supplied nonmyeloablative bone marrow transplants, and mixed chimerism was transient. The data were produced by immunoSEQ multiplex PCR, yet TCRdb's version contains in-frame clones alone and is incomplete. The sample lists fewer than 95,000 clones, approximately 93% occurring once. The starting material was CD4+ T cells from blood (PBMCs), obtained 12 months after the transplant. The source is a human patient who received a combined kidney and bone marrow transplant. The graft donor may have contributed some T cells.

V and J are TRBV5-6 and TRBJ1-2, with 11 bases matching TRBD1. Per germline, CDR1 SGHDT and CDR2 YYEEEE. V was pared by 4 bases and J by 7 bases, with 12 bases of the junction left unmatched. The CDR3 loop spans 16 amino acids. CDR3 DNA sequence: TGTGCCAGCAGCCCGCGACGGACAGGGGGCAGGGTTGGCTACACCTTC. Its translation is CASSPRRTGGRVGYTF.

The chain is built from TRBV5-1 and TRBJ2-1, with 10 bases lining up with TRBD1. This CDR3 is 15 amino acids long. Germline CDR1 and CDR2: SGHRS and YFSETQ. V shed 0 bases, J shed 9 bases, and the junction held 6 bases outside the gene matches. The CDR3 DNA is TGCGCCAGCAGCTTGGGGGGACAGGGGTGGGGTGAGCAGTTCTTC. This sequence encodes CASSLGGQGWGEQFF.

The gene calls are TRBV7-6 and TRBJ2-7; tentatively, D is TRBD1 (5 bases). Deletions cut 1 base from V and 6 bases from J, with 10 bases between. The CDR3 covers 13 residues. CDR1 and CDR2 from the germline V gene are SGHVS and FNYEAQ. CDR3 protein: CASSLDRIGEQYF. The CDR3 nucleotides read TGTGCCAGCAGCTTAGACAGGATTGGCGAGCAGTACTTC.

V usage is TRBV6-6 and J usage is TRBJ1-3; 8 nucleotides agree with TRBD1. From germline, CDR1 is MNHNY and CDR2 SVGAGI (reference sequence). J lost 4 bases, V lost 11 bases, and 7 bases had no gene match. This CDR3 contains 13 residues. In DNA, the CDR3 is TGTGCCGTCCAGGGGGCCTCGGGAAACACCATATATTTT. Translating it yields CAVQGASGNTIYF.

The chain links TRBV11-2 to TRBJ1-3; no clear D. This CDR3 has 15 residues. Trimming left V 0 bases short and J 4 bases short, with 10 bases between. Germline V gene sequence: CDR1 SGHAT, CDR2 FQNNGV. The CDR3 DNA is TGTGCCAGCAGCTTAGACTTTGTAGCCGGAAACACCATATATTTT. This gives the protein CASSLDFVAGNTIYF.

The rearrangement links TRBV2 to TRBJ2-7; weak D call: TRBD1 (6 bases). The germline gives CDR1 SNHLY, CDR2 FYNNEI. This CDR3 comprises 14 residues. V was trimmed by 7 bases and J by 2 bases, leaving 15 bases between them. This CDR3 reads CASTFSQGTYEQYF. The CDR3 DNA reads TGTGCCAGCACGTTCAGTCAGGGGACCTACGAGCAGTACTTC.

CDR3 amino acids: CASSSTDSVNTEAFF. The CDR3 DNA reads as TGTGCCAGCAGTTCGACGGACAGCGTAAACACTGAAGCTTTCTTT. The chain combines TRBV28 with TRBJ1-1; tentative D call: TRBD1 (6 bases). The CDR3 length is 15 residues. Looked up from germline, CDR1 is MDHEN and CDR2 is SYDVKM. V lost 4 bases and J 2 bases, leaving 14 bases between the germline ends.

V and J are TRBV9 and TRBJ2-5; the match to TRBD1 covers 9 bases. The J call may not be correct, given that the DNA end is closer to TRBJ2-7. Germline V CDR1 and CDR2: SGDLS, YYNGEE. The CDR3 totals 14 residues. The CDR3 nucleotides read TGTGCCAGCAGCGTGGACAGGGGCGGGGGCGAGCAGTACTTC. This translates into CASSVDRGGGEQYF.

V and J are TRBV10-3 and TRBJ2-7; 8 bases align to TRBD1. Germline V gene lookup returns CDR1 ENHRY and CDR2 SYGVKD. CDR3 length equals 15 residues. The trim removed 6 bases at V and 1 base at J, leaving 8 bases unmatched. The DNA for the CDR3 is TGTGCCATCAGGGGGACAGGAGGACTTTCCTACGAGCAGTACTTC. Amino acids: CAIRGTGGLSYEQYF.

This chain links TRBV4-2 with TRBJ2-1; TRBD2 matches at 8 bases. Germline assignment: CDR1 LGHNA and CDR2 YNFKEQ. With 0 bases clipped from V and 12 bases from J, the junction kept 16 bases outside the gene matches. The CDR3 has 17 amino acids. The CDR3 protein is CASSQDPTGLVPRVQFF. The CDR3 nucleotides are TGTGCCAGCAGCCAAGACCCAACGGGACTAGTGCCACGTGTGCAGTTCTTC.

The chain uses TRBV27 and TRBJ1-1, with a weak D call TRBD1 (6 bases). Per germline, CDR1 MNHEY and CDR2 SMNVEV (reference sequence). V lost 2 bases and J lost 0, with 10 bases in between. The CDR3 is 15 residues long. In nucleotides, the CDR3 is TGTGCCAGCAGTTTACGGCAGGGGATGAACACTGAAGCTTTCTTT. Its protein product is CASSLRQGMNTEAFF.

This chain uses TRBV11-3 with TRBJ2-2; 9 bases map to TRBD1. J lost 6 bases, V lost 3 bases, and 5 bases had no gene match. The CDR3 is made up of 15 amino acids. Germline CDR1 reads SGHNT; CDR2 reads YENEEA. The CDR3 DNA is TGTGCCAGCAGCTTGGGACAGGGTTGGTCCGGGGAGCTGTTTTTT. Translation gives CASSLGQGWSGELFF.

The J gene is TRBJ2-5, the V gene TRBV27, with 8 bases matching TRBD1. The CDR3 is made up of 14 amino acids. Germline-derived CDR1 and CDR2 are MNHEY and SMNVEV (reference sequence). V was pared by 6 bases and J by 5 bases, with 8 bases of the junction left unmatched. The CDR3 protein is CASSRQGTRETQYF. The CDR3 DNA sequence: TGTGCCAGCAGCCGACAGGGGACCCGGGAGACCCAGTACTTC.

The chain is built from TRBV6-6 and TRBJ2-3; weak D call: TRBD2 (7 bases). V was pared by 7 bases and J by 0 bases, with 11 bases between. The CDR3 extends over 14 amino acids. Germline V CDR1 and CDR2: MNHNY, SVGAGI (reference sequence). CDR3 bases: TGTGCCAGCAAGGGGGGGGACAGCACAGATACGCAGTATTTT. It is translated as CASKGGDSTDTQYF.

This chain connects TRBV27 to TRBJ2-1, with 16 bases fitting TRBD2. The CDR3 spans 15 residues. Unmatched junction bases numbered 3, after V lost 6 bases and J lost 7 bases. Germline CDR1 MNHEY, CDR2 SMNVEV (reference sequence). The CDR3 nucleotides read TGTGCCAGCAGGCTGGGACTAGCGGGGGGGAATGAGCAGTTCTTC. Translating gives CASRLGLAGGNEQFF.

The chain joins TRBV18 to TRBJ2-3; tentatively, D is TRBD2 (6 bases). V was pared by 5 bases and J by 6 bases, with 18 bases between. Per the germline V gene, CDR1 is KGHSH and CDR2 is LQKENI. This CDR3 contains 15 residues. CDR3 sequence reads: CASSVTVPAGDTQYF. In nucleotides, the CDR3 is TGTGCCAGCTCAGTGACAGTTCCCGCGGGGGATACGCAGTATTTT.

The gene calls are TRBV5-6 and TRBJ1-5; D unresolved. There are 16 residues in the CDR3. CDR1 SGHDT and CDR2 YYEEEE come from the germline V gene. V was clipped by 9 bases and J by 0 bases, with 19 bases between them. The DNA for the CDR3 is TGTGCCACCCGGGTGGATATAGTTTATAGCAATCAGCCCCAGCATTTT. As protein: CATRVDIVYSNQPQHF.

The V and J genes are TRBV30 and TRBJ2-1; TRBD2 might be the D (6 bases). V shed 5 bases and J shed 12 bases, with 17 bases lying between them. This CDR3 has 12 residues. Germline loops: CDR1 GTSNPN, CDR2 SVGIG (reference sequence). CDR3 nucleotide sequence: TGTGCCTGGTCGACCCAGGGAGGATGGCAGTTCTTC. It specifies CAWSTQGGWQFF.